The 25 T cell receptor beta chains presented below share a single source sample, sequenced in a study of read filtering for tumor transcriptome and immune sequencing. This library used roughly 430 ng RNA and molecular barcoded adaptors spanning alpha/delta and beta/gamma chains. TCRdb redid the calling of the reads with MiXCR, one entry per CDR3 protein. The sample has roughly 130,000 distinct CDR3 sequences, under 15% seen once. The sequencing input was a population of CD138-negative cells sorted from bone marrow. The receptor set was obtained from a donor at least 40 years old with multiple myeloma.

This clonotype was seen ten or more times. J is TRBJ2-3 and V is TRBV10-1, with 8 nucleotides matching TRBD2. CDR3 length equals 17 residues. V trimming: 4 bases; J trimming: 0 bases; junction bases outside the gene matches: 9. Germline lookup yields CDR1 WNHNN and CDR2 SYGVQD (reference sequence). CDR3 protein: CASSAGGVALSTDTQYF. For the CDR3, the DNA is TGCGCCAGCAGTGCCGGGGGGGTTGCCTTAAGCACAGATACGCAGTATTTT.

On this clonotype itself: This may arise from a read error, as a much more abundant clone is one base away. This rearrangement joins TRBV5-1 to TRBJ1-1; D gene unclear. This CDR3 spans 14 amino acids. The germline CDR1 and CDR2 sequences are SGHRS and YFSETQ. The CDR3 reads CASSLGPTNTGAFF. Written as DNA, the CDR3 is TGCGCCAGCAGCTTGGGACCTACGAACACTGGAGCTTTCTTT.

Of note for this clonotype: The junction departs from germline at one end; a sequencing error may be responsible. This chain joins TRBV12-3 or TRBV12-4 and TRBJ1-5, with D uncertain. This CDR3 region has 12 residues. CDR3 coding DNA: TGTGTCAGCAGTTTGTTGGGTCAGCCCCAGCATTTT. Translated: CVSSLLGQPQHF.

This clonotype was counted many times. The chain couples TRBV5-1 to TRBJ2-2; D possibly corresponds to TRBD1 (6 bases). CDR1 is SGHRS and CDR2 is YFSETQ in the germline V gene. The CDR3 has 16 amino acids. Trimming left V 4 bases short and J 0 bases short, with 13 bases between. The DNA of the CDR3 is TGCGCCAGCAGCCTACAGGGTCCCACGAACACCGGGGAGCTGTTTTTT. Translated: CASSLQGPTNTGELFF.

This clonotype was recorded at least ten times. This chain uses TRBV29-1 with TRBJ2-3; D perhaps matches TRBD2 (5 bases). This CDR3 spans 13 amino acids. Germline V CDR1 and CDR2: SQVTM, ANQGSEA. The V end was cut by 4 bases, the J end by 3 bases, with 11 bases between. The CDR3 loop reads CSVGRGITDTQYF. CDR3 in DNA: TGCAGCGTTGGGAGAGGGATTACAGATACGCAGTATTTT.

This clonotype was detected many times. In nucleotides, the CDR3 is TGCAGTGCTAGAGACTGGAGGAACGACAATGAGCAGTTCTTC. It encodes CSARDWRNDNEQFF. The V gene is TRBV20-1, the J gene TRBJ2-1; TRBD2 might be the D (5 bases). From germline, CDR1 is DFQATT and CDR2 SNEGSKA (reference sequence). Trimming stripped 0 bases from V and 5 bases from J, with 11 bases between. The CDR3 runs 14 residues.

As regards this clonotype: Just one base apart from a much larger clone, this may be a read error. This rearrangement joins TRBV6-5 to TRBJ1-5; D not resolved. Trimming left V 5 bases short and J 3 bases short, with 11 bases between. There are 14 residues in the CDR3. CDR1 and CDR2 (germline): MNHEY, SVGAGI. CDR3 DNA sequence: TGTGCCAGCAGTGGAGGTATTTTCAATCAGCCCCAGCATTTT. Encoded protein: CASSGGIFNQPQHF.

The chain has TRBV18 and TRBJ1-5; 8 bases are shared with TRBD1. The germline gives CDR1 KGHSH, CDR2 LQKENI. Trimming at V came to 3 bases and at J to 8 bases, leaving 6 bases not matched to a gene. The CDR3 covers 14 residues. The CDR3 is CASSPGQGVEPQHF. The CDR3 nucleotides read TGTGCCAGCTCACCCGGACAGGGAGTTGAGCCCCAGCATTTT. The variable domain in full, completed from reference TRBV18 and TRBJ1-5, reads NAGVMQNPRHLVRRRGQEARLRCSPMKGHSHVYWYRQLPEEGLKFMVYLQKENIIDESGMPKERFSAEFPKEGPSILRIQQVVRGDSAAYFCASSPGQGVEPQHFGDGTRLSIL.

The sample holds many counts of this clonotype. The chain links TRBV12-3 or TRBV12-4 to TRBJ1-6; D is ambiguous. CDR3 length: 13 residues. Deletions cut 2 bases from V and 9 bases from J, with 8 bases between. CDR3 sequence: CASSLQEASPLHF. As DNA, the CDR3 is TGTGCCAGCAGTTTACAGGAAGCTTCACCCCTCCACTTT.

This clonotype was detected a few times. This rearrangement joins TRBV5-1 to TRBJ2-3; 13 bases agree with TRBD2. This CDR3 is built from 15 residues. The V and J ends lost 4 bases and 5 bases, in that order; junction bases with no gene match: 4. Looked up from germline, CDR1 is SGHRS and CDR2 is YFSETQ. The CDR3 bases are TGCGCCAGCAGCAGGACTAGCGGGGGAGGAGATACGCAGTATTTT. Amino acids: CASSRTSGGGDTQYF.

Many counts were recorded for this clonotype. V usage is TRBV7-9 and J usage is TRBJ1-5; D call uncertain. This CDR3 has 12 amino acids. The germline V gene encodes CDR1 SEHNR and CDR2 FQNEAQ (reference sequence). The germline V and J ends were trimmed by 7 bases and 5 bases, with 9 bases remaining between them. CDR3: CASTHGDQPQHF. As DNA, the CDR3 is TGTGCCAGCACCCACGGAGATCAGCCCCAGCATTTT. Complete variable domain (other parts from reference TRBV7-9 and TRBJ1-5): DTGVSQNPRHKITKRGQNVTFRCDPISEHNRLYWYRQTLGQGPEFLTYFQNEAQLEKSRLLSDRFSAERPKGSFSTLEIQRTEQGDSAMYLCASTHGDQPQHFGDGTRLSIL.

There are many counts of this clonotype. CDR3 bases: TGTGCCAGCAGCAGTCACAGGGGGCGCAACCTCTTC. Protein: CASSSHRGRNLF. The rearrangement links TRBV21-1 to TRBJ2-1; the table's D call TRBD1 went unverified against the DNA. TRBV21-1 is a documented pseudogene. This CDR3 has 12 amino acids.

Comments on this clonotype: A much larger clone lies a single base off, so this may be a read error. This chain uses TRBV3-1 with TRBJ2-5; D uncertain. From germline, CDR1 is LGHDT and CDR2 YNNKEL (reference sequence). The length of the CDR3 is 13 residues. The CDR3: CTSSQVGKETQYF. CDR3 DNA sequence: TGTACCAGCAGCCAAGTCGGAAAAGAGACCCAGTACTTC.

In the case of this clonotype: This clone may be a read error of a much larger clone one base away. The chain carries TRBV29-1 and TRBJ2-1; tentatively, D is TRBD2 (6 bases). Germline CDR1 SQVTM, CDR2 ANQGSEA. CDR3 length: 14 amino acids. CDR3 nucleotide sequence: TGCAGCGTTGATAGCGGAAACTCCTACAATGGGCAGTTCTTC. Translating gives CSVDSGNSYNGQFF.

This clonotype has at least ten counts. The chain has TRBV5-1 and TRBJ2-7; possible D gene TRBD1, 6 bases. This CDR3 contains 14 residues. The V gene lost 4 bases and the J gene lost 9 bases, with 20 bases spanning the gap. Germline V lookup: CDR1 SGHRS, CDR2 YFSETQ. CDR3 in DNA: TGCGCCAGCAGCGTCCGGGACACATCATCGGCGCAGTACTTC. This encodes CASSVRDTSSAQYF.

The chain carries TRBV20-1 and TRBJ1-6; no clear D gene. Trimming removed 1 base from V and 7 bases from J, with 11 bases in between. The length of the CDR3 is 14 residues. Per the germline V gene, CDR1 is DFQATT and CDR2 is SNEGSKA (reference sequence). CDR3 coding DNA: TGCAGTGCTAGAGGGGGTACCGTGAATTCACCCCTCCACTTT. It is translated as CSARGGTVNSPLHF.

This clonotype was counted ten times or more. This chain joins TRBV4-1 and TRBJ2-3, with unresolved D. Deletions cut 0 bases from V and 6 bases from J, with 16 bases between. This CDR3 region has 16 residues. Germline CDR1 MGHRA, CDR2 YSYEKL. The CDR3, as DNA: TGCGCCAGCAGCCAAGAAACGGATGTCATGCTTGATACGCAGTATTTT. Its translation: CASSQETDVMLDTQYF.

Note on this clonotype: A much larger clone sits a single nucleotide away, making a read error possible. The CDR3 nucleotides read TGTGCCAGCAGCTTCCAGACAGGGGCTTTAGATACGCAGTATTTT. Translating gives CASSFQTGALDTQYF. V and J are TRBV7-2 and TRBJ2-3, with 8 bases that match TRBD1. The V gene's germline CDR1 is SGHTA and CDR2 FQGNSA. The CDR3 runs 15 residues. Trimming removed 3 bases from V and 5 bases from J; junction bases left unmatched: 7.

In this sample, this clonotype turned up many times. This chain connects TRBV27 to TRBJ1-1, with no clear D. V lost 2 bases and J lost 11, with 18 bases in between. The CDR3 runs 14 residues. CDR1 and CDR2 from the germline V gene are MNHEY and SMNVEV (reference sequence). The CDR3 DNA is TGTGCCAGCAGTTTACACCGCGACACAGAAGTCGCTTTCTTT. Translating gives CASSLHRDTEVAFF.

This clonotype appeared many times. The rearrangement links TRBV12-3 or TRBV12-4 to TRBJ1-2; 8 bases are a match to TRBD1. Germline trimming cut 6 bases from V and 6 bases from J; bases unmatched to any gene: 9. This CDR3 comprises 14 residues. CDR3: CASRPTQGANGYTF. CDR3 coding DNA: TGTGCCAGCAGACCTACCCAGGGGGCAAATGGCTACACCTTC.

V is TRBV20-1 and J is TRBJ2-7, with unresolved D. The V end lost 2 bases, the J end lost 9 bases, and 11 bases lay between the germline ends. The CDR3 length is 11 residues. The germline V gene encodes CDR1 DFQATT and CDR2 SNEGSKA (reference sequence). The CDR3: CSARRSGGQYF. Here the CDR3 DNA reads TGCAGTGCTAGAAGGAGTGGCGGGCAGTACTTC.

This chain uses TRBV30 with TRBJ1-5; D gene uncertain. CDR3 length: 13 amino acids. V dropped 2 bases and J dropped 6 bases, with 11 bases sitting between them. Per the germline V gene, CDR1 is GTSNPN and CDR2 is SVGIG (reference sequence). The CDR3 loop reads CAWSLFDGQPQHF. CDR3 nucleotides: TGTGCCTGGAGTTTGTTTGACGGTCAGCCCCAGCATTTT.

The chain carries TRBV29-1 and TRBJ2-7; tentatively, D is TRBD2 (5 bases). CDR1 SQVTM and CDR2 ANQGSEA come from the germline V gene. The CDR3 runs 12 residues. V lost 3 bases and J lost 6, with 12 bases in between. In DNA form, the CDR3 reads TGCAGCGTTGACCCAGGCCGGGGCGAGCAGTACTTC. This gives the protein CSVDPGRGEQYF.

Many counts were recorded for this clonotype. J is TRBJ2-1 and V is TRBV24-1, with TRBD1 as a possible D gene (5 bases). Germline V gene lookup returns CDR1 KGHDR and CDR2 SFDVKD. CDR3 length: 13 residues. Trimming removed 3 bases at V and 12 bases at J, with 14 bases between. CDR3 residues: CATSDTPGHRQFF. The CDR3 DNA reads TGTGCCACCAGTGATACCCCAGGGCATCGGCAGTTCTTC.

The sample holds many counts of this clonotype. For the CDR3, the DNA is TGTGCCAGCAGTTACCCAGACACCGGGGAGCTGTTTTTT. Protein product: CASSYPDTGELFF. The gene calls are TRBV6-6 and TRBJ2-2; D remains ambiguous. This CDR3 has 13 residues. V lost 2 bases and J lost 3, with 4 bases in between. Germline lookup yields CDR1 MNHNY and CDR2 SVGAGI (reference sequence).